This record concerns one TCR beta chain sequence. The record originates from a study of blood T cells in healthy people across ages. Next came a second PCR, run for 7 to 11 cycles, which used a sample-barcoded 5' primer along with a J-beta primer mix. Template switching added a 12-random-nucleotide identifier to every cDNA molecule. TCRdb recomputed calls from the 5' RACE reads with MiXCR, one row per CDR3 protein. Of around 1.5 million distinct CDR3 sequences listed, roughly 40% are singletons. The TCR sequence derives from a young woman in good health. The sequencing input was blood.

The CDR3 region is CASRETATRDYGYTF. The CDR3 DNA is TGTGCCAGCAGGGAGACAGCTACCCGAGACTATGGCTACACCTTC. The chain links TRBV28 to TRBJ1-2; tentative D call: TRBD1 (5 bases). The V gene's germline CDR1 is MDHEN and CDR2 SYDVKM. V was cut by 6 bases and J by 3 bases, with 17 bases left in between. The CDR3 runs 15 residues.